These T cell receptor beta chains were read from a single sample in a study of shared clonotypes between healthy human individuals. Repertoires were generated with immunoSEQ multiplex PCR, while TCRdb's copy carries only in-frame clones and drops some. The table includes 2.5 million or so clones, about 92% detected once. Sequenced: naive CD4+ T cells sorted from blood. The receptors come from a man younger than 35 in good health. Both conserved end residues are part of each CDR3. D genes are given only for firm matches. Size is stated for part of the rows, as once, few or many counts, or as a class when the clone is expanded.

>TRBJ2-7|.|.|TRBV6-6
TGTGCCAGCAGTTCGTACAAATACGAGCAGTACTTC
CASSSYKYEQYF
>TRBJ2-7|.|.|TRBV6-6
TGTGCCAGCAGTTACTCGGGTGACGAGCAGTACTTC
CASSYSGDEQYF
>TRBJ2-3|.|TRBD2|TRBV5-1
TGCGCCAGCAGCCCCGGGACTAGCGTTACAGATACGCAGTATTTT
CASSPGTSVTDTQYF
>TRBJ2-2|.|.|TRBV5-1
TGCGCCAGCAGCTTGAGGGGAGGGAACACCGGGGAGCTGTTTTTT
CASSLRGGNTGELFF
>TRBJ1-1|once|.|TRBV2
TGTGCCAGCAGGGGGACCCGGACAGTGTTTAAGGGGCTAAACACTGAAGCTTTCTTT
CASRGTRTVFKGLNTEAFF
>TRBJ1-5|.|.|TRBV27
TGTGCCAGCAGGAGGCGTAGCAATCAGCCCCAGCATTTT
CASRRRSNQPQHF
>TRBJ1-4|.|.|TRBV28
TGTGCCAGCAGTTCCTATCCCCCGTGGGGAGTCGGTGAAAAACTGTTTTTT
CASSSYPPWGVGEKLFF
>TRBJ1-5|.|.|TRBV6-1
TGTGCCAGCAGTGAAGCGACTGGGAATCAGCCCCAGCATTTT
CASSEATGNQPQHF
>TRBJ1-2|.|TRBD1|TRBV5-4
TGTGCCAGCAGCCTGGGACAGGCCGTTAGCTACACCTTC
CASSLGQAVSYTF
>TRBJ1-2|.|.|TRBV5-1
TGCGCCAGCAGCTTCACGTCCCGGGACACTTATGGCTACACCTTC
CASSFTSRDTYGYTF
>TRBJ1-3|.|.|TRBV25-1
TGTGCCAGCACCGAGGGTACGACAGGCTCTGGAAACACCATATATTTT
CASTEGTTGSGNTIYF
>TRBJ1-5|.|TRBD1|TRBV19
TGTGCCAGTAGGGGAACAGGGGGCCCCGGAGCCCAGCATTTT
CASRGTGGPGAQHF
>TRBJ2-1|.|TRBD2|TRBV6-5
TGTGCCAGCACCCGGGAGGACAATGAGCAGTTCTTC
CASTREDNEQFF
>TRBJ2-5|.|TRBD1|TRBV6-1
TGTGCCAGCGGCACGGGACAGGTGGAAACAGAGACCCAGTACTTC
CASGTGQVETETQYF
>TRBJ1-2|.|.|TRBV11-2
TGTGCCAGCAGCTTAGAATGGGGATCCTATGGCTACACCTTC
CASSLEWGSYGYTF
>TRBJ2-7|once|TRBD2|TRBV18
TGTGCCAGCTCACGACAACCCGGGACTAGCGGGGGGTACGAGCAGTACTTC
CASSRQPGTSGGYEQYF
>TRBJ2-5|.|TRBD2|TRBV6-5
TGTGCCAGCAGTTACTCGAAGGCTAGCGGCCAAGAGACCCAGTACTTC
CASSYSKASGQETQYF
>TRBJ2-3|.|.|TRBV10-2
TGCGCCAGCAGTGAGTCGAGTGGCAGGCCCACAGATACGCAGTATTTT
CASSESSGRPTDTQYF
>TRBJ2-3|.|TRBD1|TRBV28
TGTGCCAGCAGTTTTTCGGCAGGGGGCGATGTACACCCAGATACGCAGTATTTT
CASSFSAGGDVHPDTQYF
>TRBJ2-1|.|.|TRBV18
TGTGCCAGCTCACCCCTTCTAGGGTACAATGAGCAGTTCTTC
CASSPLLGYNEQFF
>TRBJ1-1|.|.|TRBV6-6
TGTGCCAGCAGTTATAGGACAGACACTGAAGCTTTCTTT
CASSYRTDTEAFF
>TRBJ1-5|.|.|TRBV5-8
TGTGCCAGCAACAGCTACGAAAGCAATCAGCCCCAGCATTTT
CASNSYESNQPQHF
>TRBJ2-5|.|.|TRBV5-4
TGTGCCAGCACCCAAGGACAGTTACAAGAGACCCAGTACTTC
CASTQGQLQETQYF
>TRBJ2-7|.|.|TRBV18
TGTGCCAGCTCACCACAAGCCTACGAGCAGTACTTC
CASSPQAYEQYF
>TRBJ2-1|.|TRBD2|TRBV5-4
TGTGCCAGCAGCTCAGGACTAGCGGGAAATGATGAGCAGTTCTTC
CASSSGLAGNDEQFF
>TRBJ1-1|.|.|TRBV11-2
TGTGCCAGCAGCTTAGCGGAGGGGAACACTGAAGCTTTCTTT
CASSLAEGNTEAFF
>TRBJ1-1|.|.|TRBV19
TGTGCCAGTAGTAGTCTGATGAACACTGAAGCTTTCTTT
CASSSLMNTEAFF
>TRBJ2-5|.|.|TRBV20-1
TGCAGTGCTATTGTCCAAGAGACCCAGTACTTC
CSAIVQETQYF
>TRBJ1-2|.|.|TRBV19
TGTGCCAGTAGGGAACGAGTGGGGGAGCACTATGGCTACACCTTC
CASRERVGEHYGYTF
>TRBJ2-4|.|.|TRBV14
TGTGCCAGCAGCCAACTTCTAGCCAAAAACATTCAGTACTTC
CASSQLLAKNIQYF
>TRBJ1-3|.|.|TRBV19
TGTGCCAGTACCACGGGACTGAGTTCCTTCTCTGGAAACACCATATATTTT
CASTTGLSSFSGNTIYF
>TRBJ1-1|.|.|TRBV29-1
TGCAGCGTTGGCCTCCTACTTTCCACTGAAGCTTTCTTT
CSVGLLLSTEAFF
>TRBJ2-1|.|.|TRBV5-1
TGCGCCAGCAGCTCAGGAGGCTCCTACAATGAGCAGTTCTTC
CASSSGGSYNEQFF
>TRBJ2-5|once|.|TRBV7-8
TGTGCCAGCAGCTTACCGGGGATAGGGGAGACCCAGTACTTC
CASSLPGIGETQYF
>TRBJ1-1|.|TRBD1|TRBV19
TGTGCCAGTAGTGAGACCCTTCGGACAGGCGTCCTGAACACTGAAGCTTTCTTT
CASSETLRTGVLNTEAFF
>TRBJ1-1|.|.|TRBV10-3
TGTGCCATCGGGGACAAGAACACTGAAGCTTTCTTT
CAIGDKNTEAFF
>TRBJ1-2|.|TRBD1|TRBV5-6
TGTGCCAGCAGCTTCAAAAGACAGGGGCTTCTCTATGGCTACACCTTC
CASSFKRQGLLYGYTF
>TRBJ2-5|.|TRBD2|TRBV5-1
TGCGCCAGCAGCTCACCACTAGCGGGGGGGCTTCAAGAGACCCAGTACTTC
CASSSPLAGGLQETQYF
>TRBJ1-2|.|.|TRBV5-4
TGTGCCAGCAGTCCGGCGGGCATCTCGGGGCTTGGCTACACCTTC
CASSPAGISGLGYTF
>TRBJ1-3|.|.|TRBV20-1
TGCAGTGCTAGACAGGCTCACATAATATATTTT
CSARQAHIIYF
>TRBJ2-3|once|.|TRBV7-8
TGTGCCAGCAGCCAGCGACTGCCAGATACGCAGTATTTT
CASSQRLPDTQYF
>TRBJ2-1|.|TRBD1|TRBV5-1
TGCGCCAGCAGCCAGAGACAGGGAGAGTACAATGAGCAGTTCTTC
CASSQRQGEYNEQFF
>TRBJ2-5|.|.|TRBV7-2
TGTGCCAGCAGCTTATTGGGGGGATCAGAGACCCAGTACTTC
CASSLLGGSETQYF
>TRBJ1-2|once|TRBD1|TRBV5-1
TGCGCCAGCAGCCCGGGACAGAATTACTATGGCTACACCTTC
CASSPGQNYYGYTF
>TRBJ2-7|once|.|TRBV18
TGTGCCAGCTCACCACGGGACACCTACGAGCAGTACTTC
CASSPRDTYEQYF
>TRBJ2-7|.|.|TRBV29-1
TGCAGCGTTTCTGCCCCGGGACTCCCCTACGAGCAGTACTTC
CSVSAPGLPYEQYF
>TRBJ1-4|.|TRBD1|TRBV18
TGTGCCAGCTCACAGAGGACAGGGGGAGATGAAAAACTGTTTTTT
CASSQRTGGDEKLFF
>TRBJ1-6|.|.|TRBV30
TGTGCCTGGAGTGTAGGGTCGGCCGGGGGGGTACCCCTCCACTTT
CAWSVGSAGGVPLHF
>TRBJ2-7|.|TRBD1|TRBV10-3
TGTGCCATCAGGACAGGGGGTAACTCCTACGAGCAGTACTTC
CAIRTGGNSYEQYF
>TRBJ2-7|once|.|TRBV21-1
TGTGCCAGCAGCAAAGGAGGCAGGGCCTCCGAGCAGTACTTC
CASSKGGRASEQYF
>TRBJ1-4|.|.|TRBV6-1
TGTGCCAGTTCTCTCCGGGTGGCTAATGAAAAACTGTTTTTT
CASSLRVANEKLFF
>TRBJ2-3|.|.|TRBV2
TGTGCCAGCAGTGAACACAGGGAAATTTCAGATACGCAGTATTTT
CASSEHREISDTQYF
>TRBJ1-4|.|TRBD1|TRBV27
TGTGCCAGCAGACTCGACAGGGGAGGCGAAAAACTGTTTTTT
CASRLDRGGEKLFF